This T cell receptor (beta chain) was obtained from a study of Graves' ophthalmopathy and Graves' hyperthyroidism. Study-level background: Sampling took place at initial diagnosis, with peripheral blood obtained before any treatment.

This clonotype came up many times. The CDR3 loop spans 17 amino acids. V gave up 6 bases and J gave up 4 bases, with 21 bases separating them. Germline CDR1 and CDR2: MNHEY and SVGEGT. Amplification of the TCR beta CDR3 regions used RNA transcripts (as template). An opening RT-PCR round employed HTBI primers and preceded a second-round multiplex PCR. TCRdb ran MiXCR on the multiplex PCR reads and lists one entry per CDR3 protein. The table includes about 620,000 distinct CDR3 sequences, 22% detected once. The sample taken for sequencing was peripheral blood. This chain joins TRBV6-2 or TRBV6-3 and TRBJ2-2, with D maybe TRBD2 (6 bases). This sequence was found in a young woman with stable Graves' hyperthyroidism. Some clones in this sample may be carry-over from other donors' samples. DNA for the CDR3: TGTGCCAGCAGCCGCCGGGACTCCCGCCTCAGCACCGGGGAGCTGTTTTTT. As protein: CASSRRDSRLSTGELFF.